The source of this T cell receptor beta chain is a study of lymphopenia after photon versus proton radiotherapy. Broader study findings: A bigger post-nadir fall in TCR diversity correlated inversely with survival time in deceased patients. Proton therapy kept repertoires fairly stable, unlike photons, which gained effector/memory cells. Authors raise, but do not show, better survival with proton therapy. Post-nadir diversity loss with photons came from oligoclonal expansion, particularly CD8+ Temra cells.

The CDR3 consists of 15 residues. Deletions cut 2 bases from V and 4 bases from J, with 16 bases between. Germline V gene lookup returns CDR1 SGHRS and CDR2 YFSETQ. Turning to this clone: The antigen is undetermined.

Clones were sequenced by immunoSEQ multiplex PCR, and TCRdb holds only the in-frame ones, with some missing. Of about 39,000 clones in the sample, 90% to 95% are singletons; the top ten hold about 15%. This chain uses TRBV5-1 with TRBJ2-7; D may match TRBD1 or TRBD2 (5 bases each). This TCR derives from a man between 60 and 70 years old with cholangiocarcinoma. Here the sequenced sample was peripheral blood, taken from a patient treated with photon-based radiotherapy. CDR3 protein: CASSFGTPSWYEQYF. The CDR3, as DNA: TGCGCCAGCAGCTTCGGGACGCCGTCCTGGTACGAGCAGTACTTC.